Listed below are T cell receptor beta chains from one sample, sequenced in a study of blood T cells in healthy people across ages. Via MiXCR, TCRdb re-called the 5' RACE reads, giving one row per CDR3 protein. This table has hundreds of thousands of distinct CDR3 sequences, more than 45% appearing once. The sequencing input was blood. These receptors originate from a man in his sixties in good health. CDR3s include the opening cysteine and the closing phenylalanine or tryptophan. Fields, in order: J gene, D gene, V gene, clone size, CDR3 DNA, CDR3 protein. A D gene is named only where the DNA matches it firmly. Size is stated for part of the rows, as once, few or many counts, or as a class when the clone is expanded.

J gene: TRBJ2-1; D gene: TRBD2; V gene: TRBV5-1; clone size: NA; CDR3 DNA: TGCGCCAGCAGCCCCTCACTTGTTAGCGGGAGTAGCTCCTACAATGAGCAGTTCTTC; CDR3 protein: CASSPSLVSGSSSYNEQFF
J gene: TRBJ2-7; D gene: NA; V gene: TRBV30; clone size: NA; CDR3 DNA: TGTGCCTGGAGTGTAGGGGAGATTCAGTACTTC; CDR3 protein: CAWSVGEIQYF
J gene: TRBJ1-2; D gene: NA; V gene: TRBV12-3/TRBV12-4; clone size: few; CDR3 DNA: TGTGCCAGCAGTACAGGACGTGGCTACACCTTC; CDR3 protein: CASSTGRGYTF
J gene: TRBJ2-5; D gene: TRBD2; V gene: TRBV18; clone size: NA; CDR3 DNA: TGTGCCAGCTCCCGCCCCGGGGGGACCCAAGAGACCCAGTACTTC; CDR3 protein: CASSRPGGTQETQYF
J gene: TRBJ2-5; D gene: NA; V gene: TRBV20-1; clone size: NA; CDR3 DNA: TGCAGTGCGAGAAAGCCCGGCGGAGAAGAGACCCAGTACTTC; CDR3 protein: CSARKPGGEETQYF
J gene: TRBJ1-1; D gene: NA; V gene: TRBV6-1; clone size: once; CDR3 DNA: TGTGCCAGCAGTGAAGCGCTGCGGGGTCTGGACACTGAAGCTTTCTTT; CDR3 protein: CASSEALRGLDTEAFF
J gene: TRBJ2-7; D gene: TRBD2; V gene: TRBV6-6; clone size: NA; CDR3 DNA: TGTGCCAGCAGCAGACTAGCGGATTCCTACAATGAGCAGTACTTC; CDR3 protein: CASSRLADSYNEQYF
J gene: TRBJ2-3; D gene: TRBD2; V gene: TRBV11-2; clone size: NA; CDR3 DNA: TGTGCCAGCAGCTCCGCCGGTGCGGGGGGGGCCCACAGCACAGATACGCAGTATTTT; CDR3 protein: CASSSAGAGGAHSTDTQYF
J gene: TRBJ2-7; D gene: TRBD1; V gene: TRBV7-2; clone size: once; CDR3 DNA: TGTGCCAGCAGCAAAGACAGGGGCTCCTACAATGAGCAGTACTTC; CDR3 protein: CASSKDRGSYNEQYF
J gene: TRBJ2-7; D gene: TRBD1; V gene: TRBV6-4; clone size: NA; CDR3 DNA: TGTGCCAGCAGAGGACAGGGTCTTTACGAGCAGTACTTC; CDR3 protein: CASRGQGLYEQYF
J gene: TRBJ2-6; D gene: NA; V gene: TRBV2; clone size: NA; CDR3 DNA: TGTGCCAGCAGCCGAAGGAGCTCTGGGGCCAACGTCCTGACTTTC; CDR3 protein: CASSRRSSGANVLTF
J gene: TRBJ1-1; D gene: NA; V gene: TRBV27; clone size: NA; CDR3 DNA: TGCGCCAGCAGCCTCAGGGGTACCACTGAAGCTTTCTTT; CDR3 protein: CASSLRGTTEAFF
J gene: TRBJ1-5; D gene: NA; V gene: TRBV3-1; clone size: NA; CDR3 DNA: TGTGCCAGCAGCCAAGACCCACGCCGGGGGCCTAGCGGGCAAGAGACCCAGCATTTT; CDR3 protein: CASSQDPRRGPSGQETQHF
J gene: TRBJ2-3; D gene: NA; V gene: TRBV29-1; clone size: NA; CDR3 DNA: TGCAGCGTTCAAGGCGGCGGAACAGATACGCAGTATTTT; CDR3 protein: CSVQGGGTDTQYF
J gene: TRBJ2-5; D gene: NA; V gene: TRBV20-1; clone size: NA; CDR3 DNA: TGCAGTGCTAGAGTCCAGGGGGGGGAGACCCAGTACTTC; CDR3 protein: CSARVQGGETQYF
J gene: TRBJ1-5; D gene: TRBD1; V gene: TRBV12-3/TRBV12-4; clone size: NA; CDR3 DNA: TGTGCCAGCAGTTCGGACAGGGGGCAAAGGCAGCCCCAGCATTTT; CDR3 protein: CASSSDRGQRQPQHF
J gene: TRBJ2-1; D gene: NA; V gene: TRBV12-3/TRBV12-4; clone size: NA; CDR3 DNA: TGTGCCAGCAGTGATGGGGGGTACAATGAGCAGTTCTTC; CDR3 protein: CASSDGGYNEQFF
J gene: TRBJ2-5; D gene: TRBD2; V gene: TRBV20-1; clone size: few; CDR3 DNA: TGCAGTGCTCCTCCAAGCGGGAGAGTGCAGGAGACCCAGTACTTC; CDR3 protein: CSAPPSGRVQETQYF
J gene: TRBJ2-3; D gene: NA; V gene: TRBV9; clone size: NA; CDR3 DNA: TGTGCCAGCAGCGTAGGCTCGTGGGATGCCGGGACTTCTAGCACAGATACGCAGTATTTT; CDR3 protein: CASSVGSWDAGTSSTDTQYF
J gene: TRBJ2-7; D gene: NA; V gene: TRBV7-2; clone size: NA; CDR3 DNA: TGTGCCAGCAGCTTAGCCGTGGCGGAACACGACGAGCAGTACTTC; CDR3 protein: CASSLAVAEHDEQYF
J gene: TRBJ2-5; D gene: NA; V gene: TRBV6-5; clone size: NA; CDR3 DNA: TGTGCCAGCAGTTACTCGCCGGGAGAAAAGGAGCAGTACTTC; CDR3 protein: CASSYSPGEKEQYF
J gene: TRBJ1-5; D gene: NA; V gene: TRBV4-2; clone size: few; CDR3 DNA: TGTGCCAGCAGCCACGCGACACCCGGTCAGCCCCAGCATTTT; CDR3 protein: CASSHATPGQPQHF
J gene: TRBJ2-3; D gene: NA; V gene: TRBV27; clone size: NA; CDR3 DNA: TGTGCCAGCAGTTTAACGGCGTCAGATACGCAGTATTTT; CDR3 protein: CASSLTASDTQYF
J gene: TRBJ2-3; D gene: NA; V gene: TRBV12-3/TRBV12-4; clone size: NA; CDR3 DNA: TGTGCCAGCAGGTTGAGTACTAGAACAGATACGCAGTATTTT; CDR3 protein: CASRLSTRTDTQYF
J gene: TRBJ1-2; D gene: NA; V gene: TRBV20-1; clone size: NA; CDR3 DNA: TGCAGTGGAGGGGGGGATGACTATGGCTACACCTTC; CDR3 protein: CSGGGDDYGYTF
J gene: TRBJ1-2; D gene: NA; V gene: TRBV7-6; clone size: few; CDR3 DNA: TGTGCCAGCAGCTCTACGTACTATGGCTACACCTTC; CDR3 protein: CASSSTYYGYTF
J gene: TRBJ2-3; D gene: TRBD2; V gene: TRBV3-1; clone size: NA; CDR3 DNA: TGTGCCAGCAGCCAAGACCTATTAGCGGGAGCGGGAGATACGCAGTATTTT; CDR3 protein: CASSQDLLAGAGDTQYF
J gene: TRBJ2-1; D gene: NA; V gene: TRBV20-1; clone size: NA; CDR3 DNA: TGCAGTGCTGATCGGGGTAGCTCCTACAATGAGCAGTTCTTC; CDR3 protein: CSADRGSSYNEQFF
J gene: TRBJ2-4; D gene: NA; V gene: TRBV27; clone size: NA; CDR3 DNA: TGTGCCAGCAGTCGTGGACCGTGGGACATTCAGTACTTC; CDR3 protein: CASSRGPWDIQYF
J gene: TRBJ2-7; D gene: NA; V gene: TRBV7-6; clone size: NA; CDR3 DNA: TGTGCCAGCAGCGTAGCGCGAGGACGGGACGAGCAGTACTTC; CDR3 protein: CASSVARGRDEQYF
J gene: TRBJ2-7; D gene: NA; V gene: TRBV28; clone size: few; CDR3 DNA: TGTGCCAGCAGTTTTGGGTTCTACGAGCAGTACTTC; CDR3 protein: CASSFGFYEQYF
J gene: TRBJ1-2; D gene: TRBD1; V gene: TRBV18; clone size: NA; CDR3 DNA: TGTGCCAGCTCACCACTCCCGGAGACAGGGAACTATGGCTACACCTTC; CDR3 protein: CASSPLPETGNYGYTF
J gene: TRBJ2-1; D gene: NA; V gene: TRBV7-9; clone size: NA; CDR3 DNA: TGTGCCAGCAGCTTAAGTAATGAGCAGTTCTTC; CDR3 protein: CASSLSNEQFF
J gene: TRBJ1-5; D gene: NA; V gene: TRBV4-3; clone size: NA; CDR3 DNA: TGCGCCAGCAGCCAAGATAGGGGGGGTTCGGGTCAGCCCCAGCATTTT; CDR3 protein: CASSQDRGGSGQPQHF
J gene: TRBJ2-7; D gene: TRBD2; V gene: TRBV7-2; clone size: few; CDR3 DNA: TGTGCCAGCAGCCGGGGGGGGTCCTACGAGCAGTACTTC; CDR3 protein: CASSRGGSYEQYF
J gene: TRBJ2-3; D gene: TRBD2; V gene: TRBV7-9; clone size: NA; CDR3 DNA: TGTGCCAGCGACTCACTAGCGTCCGATACGCAGTATTTT; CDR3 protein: CASDSLASDTQYF
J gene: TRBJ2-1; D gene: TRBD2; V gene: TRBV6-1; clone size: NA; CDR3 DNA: TGTGCCAGCAGCGAGCGGGAGCTCAATGAGCAGTTCTTC; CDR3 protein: CASSERELNEQFF
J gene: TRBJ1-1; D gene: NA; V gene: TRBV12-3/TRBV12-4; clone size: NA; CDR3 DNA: TGTGCCAGCATCAAATCTTGGGTATACACTGAAGCTTTCTTT; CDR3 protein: CASIKSWVYTEAFF
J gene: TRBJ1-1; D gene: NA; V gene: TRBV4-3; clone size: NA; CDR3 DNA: TGCGCCAGCAGCCAGGACCAGATAATCACAGGGAGAGACACTGAAGCTTTCTTT; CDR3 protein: CASSQDQIITGRDTEAFF
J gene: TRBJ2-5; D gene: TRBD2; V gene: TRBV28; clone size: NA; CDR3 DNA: TGTGCCAGCAGTTTAAGCAGTAGCGGGAGGAAGGAGCAGTACTTC; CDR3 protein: CASSLSSSGRKEQYF
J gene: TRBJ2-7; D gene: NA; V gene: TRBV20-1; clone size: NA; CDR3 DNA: TGCAGTGCCCGCGCCGGGGGAAGGAGGGAGCAGTACTTC; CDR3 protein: CSARAGGRREQYF
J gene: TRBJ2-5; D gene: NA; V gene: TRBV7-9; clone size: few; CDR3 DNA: TGTGTTACAGGGTTTTATCCCAAGACCCAGTACTTC; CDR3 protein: CVTGFYPKTQYF
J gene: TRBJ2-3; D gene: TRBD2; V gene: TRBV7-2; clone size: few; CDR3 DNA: TGTGCCAGCAGCTTAGAGGCACTAGCGGGAGGCGTAGATACGCAGTATTTT; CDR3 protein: CASSLEALAGGVDTQYF
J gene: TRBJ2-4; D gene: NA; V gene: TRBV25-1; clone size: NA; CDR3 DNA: TGTGCCAGCAGTGAATATAGAGTACCGGACATTCAGTACTTC; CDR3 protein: CASSEYRVPDIQYF
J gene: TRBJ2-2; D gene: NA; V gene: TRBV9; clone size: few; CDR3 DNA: TGTGCCAGCAGCGTAGACGGGGCGGTCAACACCGGGGAGCTGTTTTTT; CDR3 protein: CASSVDGAVNTGELFF
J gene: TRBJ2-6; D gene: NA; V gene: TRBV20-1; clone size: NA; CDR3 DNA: TGCAGTGCTACCCGACTCAGCTCTGGGGCCAACGTCCTGACTTTC; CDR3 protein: CSATRLSSGANVLTF
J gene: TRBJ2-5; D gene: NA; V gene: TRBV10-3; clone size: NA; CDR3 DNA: TGTGCCATCAGTGGAGGACAACAAGAGACCCAGTACTTC; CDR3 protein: CAISGGQQETQYF
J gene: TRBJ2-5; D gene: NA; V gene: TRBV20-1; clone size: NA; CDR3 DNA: TGCAGTGCCCTTTGGTACCAAGAGACCCAGTACTTC; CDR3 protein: CSALWYQETQYF
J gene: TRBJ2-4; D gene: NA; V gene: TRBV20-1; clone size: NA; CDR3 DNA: TGCAGTGCTAGCGGGAGTCAACAGGAGGACATTCAGTACTTC; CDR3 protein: CSASGSQQEDIQYF
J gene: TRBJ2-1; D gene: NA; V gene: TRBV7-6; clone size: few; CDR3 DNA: TGTGCCAGCAGCTCGACAGGAAATACCTACAATGAGCAGTTCTTC; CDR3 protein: CASSSTGNTYNEQFF
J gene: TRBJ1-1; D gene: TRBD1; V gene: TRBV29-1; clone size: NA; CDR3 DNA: TGCAGCGTTGTCCCGTTGGGACAGATGAACACTGAAGCTTTCTTT; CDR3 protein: CSVVPLGQMNTEAFF
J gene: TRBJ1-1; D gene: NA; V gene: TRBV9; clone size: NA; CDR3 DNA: TGTGCCAGCAGCGTAGAAGTGGACAGGAACACTGAAGCTTTCTTT; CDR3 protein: CASSVEVDRNTEAFF
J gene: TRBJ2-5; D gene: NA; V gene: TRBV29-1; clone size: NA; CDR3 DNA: TGCAGCGGTACGAGGACAGCCCAAGAGACCCAGTACTTC; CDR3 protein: CSGTRTAQETQYF